This record looks at one T cell receptor (beta chain) sequence and its context. TCRdb's copy holds only in-frame clones and misses some; the assay was immunoSEQ multiplex PCR. The sample lists about 240,000 clones; approximately 80% were seen once. The data are from a study of blood T cell repertoires in COVID-19. The overall study: Researchers got acute and convalescent COVID-19 samples from the United States, Italy and Spain. Nucleic acid was either cDNA or gDNA, and it came from T cells, B-cell-depleted T cells, or PBMCs.

Germline V gene sequence: CDR1 SGHTA, CDR2 FQGNSA. V lost 1 base and J lost 6; bases outside the gene matches: 13. This CDR3 has 18 residues. The chain recombines TRBV7-2 with TRBJ2-3, with TRBD2 matching over 10 bases. This sequence was found in a woman between 18 and 29 years old with acute or convalescent COVID-19. The sample taken for sequencing was peripheral blood. The CDR3 region has the DNA TGTGCCAGCAGCTTAGTTTCAGCGGGAGGGCCGGGGTCCGATACGCAGTATTTT. Its translation is CASSLVSAGGPGSDTQYF.